This T cell receptor beta chain comes out of a study of blood T cell repertoires in COVID-19. Turning to the study itself: PBMCs, B-cell-depleted T cells, or T cells were the source of the cDNA or gDNA that made up the material.

Losses at the gene ends were 5 bases for V and 2 bases for J; bases not matched to a gene: 8. CDR3 length: 15 residues. The germline V gene has CDR1 SEHNR and CDR2 FQNEAQ (reference sequence). Per the study methods: Amplified reference gene primers provided the basis for estimating nucleated cell counts. Using immunoSEQ multiplex PCR, the repertoire was profiled, and TCRdb retains in-frame clones only, with some absent. V and J calls and clone size follow that table, whereas D and trimming were derived from the DNA. The data hold approximately 160,000 clones, with roughly four fifths observed a single time.

The sequence derives from a human donor in a cohort sampled during active COVID-19. The chain joins TRBV7-9 to TRBJ2-5, with 7 bases identical to TRBD2. Sequenced: peripheral blood. CDR3 in amino acids: CASSPGSGEQETQYF. Written as DNA, the CDR3 is TGTGCCAGCAGCCCGGGGAGCGGGGAACAAGAGACCCAGTACTTC.